A selection of T cell receptor beta chains follows, all from one sample in a study of identical twins. In TCRdb, the 5' RACE reads were re-called with MiXCR into one record per CDR3 protein. Seen here are about 1.7 million distinct CDR3 sequences, under 35% observed once, and the top ten hold around 0.3%. Sequences were obtained from cord blood. Receptors were obtained from a newborn girl in good health. CDR3s include the opening cysteine and the closing phenylalanine or tryptophan. The D gene is left open where the match is weak. The size entry is marked missing in some rows and otherwise reads once, few, many or a size class.

clone size: NA; V gene: TRBV5-1; D gene: NA; J gene: TRBJ2-1; CDR3 protein: CASSFSRNEQFF; CDR3 DNA: TGCGCCAGCAGCTTTAGTCGCAATGAGCAGTTCTTC
clone size: many; V gene: TRBV20-1; D gene: TRBD1; J gene: TRBJ2-1; CDR3 protein: CSAWNRGEQFF; CDR3 DNA: TGCAGTGCTTGGAACAGGGGAGAGCAGTTCTTC
clone size: NA; V gene: TRBV29-1; D gene: NA; J gene: TRBJ2-1; CDR3 protein: CSVGGSNTNSYNEQFF; CDR3 DNA: TGCAGCGTGGGGGGTAGTAATACGAACTCCTACAATGAGCAGTTCTTC
clone size: NA; V gene: TRBV20-1; D gene: NA; J gene: TRBJ2-3; CDR3 protein: CSASHRDTQYF; CDR3 DNA: TGCAGTGCTAGTCATAGGGATACGCAGTATTTT
clone size: once; V gene: TRBV20-1; D gene: TRBD1; J gene: TRBJ1-5; CDR3 protein: CSSRQGNQPQHF; CDR3 DNA: TGCAGTTCTAGACAGGGTAATCAGCCCCAGCATTTT
clone size: few; V gene: TRBV10-3; D gene: NA; J gene: TRBJ1-2; CDR3 protein: CAISESIGVGYTF; CDR3 DNA: TGTGCCATCAGTGAGTCGATAGGGGTTGGCTACACCTTC
clone size: NA; V gene: TRBV6-1; D gene: TRBD2; J gene: TRBJ2-5; CDR3 protein: CAVRLAQETQYF; CDR3 DNA: TGTGCTGTCCGACTAGCCCAAGAGACCCAGTACTTC
clone size: NA; V gene: TRBV20-1; D gene: NA; J gene: TRBJ2-1; CDR3 protein: CSASSTENEQFF; CDR3 DNA: TGCAGTGCTAGTTCGACCGAAAATGAGCAGTTCTTC
clone size: few; V gene: TRBV2; D gene: TRBD2; J gene: TRBJ2-1; CDR3 protein: CASSENIAVSGGQFF; CDR3 DNA: TGTGCCAGCAGTGAAAATATAGCCGTTAGCGGGGGGCAGTTCTTC
clone size: NA; V gene: TRBV20-1; D gene: TRBD2; J gene: TRBJ2-7; CDR3 protein: CSARIGLADRGYNEQYF; CDR3 DNA: TGCAGTGCTAGGATAGGGCTAGCGGACCGCGGGTACAATGAGCAGTACTTC
clone size: NA; V gene: TRBV7-2; D gene: TRBD2; J gene: TRBJ2-4; CDR3 protein: CASSPEGGLLAKNIQYF; CDR3 DNA: TGTGCCAGCAGCCCAGAGGGAGGGCTCCTAGCCAAAAACATTCAGTACTTC
clone size: NA; V gene: TRBV5-1; D gene: NA; J gene: TRBJ2-3; CDR3 protein: CAGSSGLRGTDTQYF; CDR3 DNA: TGCGCCGGCAGCTCTGGACTGAGGGGCACAGATACGCAGTATTTT
clone size: NA; V gene: TRBV18; D gene: NA; J gene: TRBJ2-1; CDR3 protein: CASSPNSRLVTPEQFF; CDR3 DNA: TGTGCCAGCTCACCAAATAGTCGGCTAGTGACCCCGGAGCAGTTCTTC
clone size: few; V gene: TRBV27; D gene: NA; J gene: TRBJ2-6; CDR3 protein: CASSLWEAGANVLTF; CDR3 DNA: TGTGCCAGCAGTTTATGGGAAGCTGGGGCCAACGTCCTGACTTTC
clone size: NA; V gene: TRBV7-2; D gene: NA; J gene: TRBJ1-4; CDR3 protein: CASSPRRGLNEKLFF; CDR3 DNA: TGTGCCAGCAGCCCTAGGCGGGGGTTGAATGAAAAACTGTTTTTT
clone size: NA; V gene: TRBV13; D gene: TRBD2; J gene: TRBJ2-1; CDR3 protein: CASSASPRLAGRWGAEQFF; CDR3 DNA: TGTGCCAGCAGCGCGAGCCCTCGACTAGCGGGGCGGTGGGGTGCTGAGCAGTTCTTC
clone size: few; V gene: TRBV5-1; D gene: TRBD2; J gene: TRBJ2-3; CDR3 protein: CASSRPSGGATDTQYF; CDR3 DNA: TGCGCCAGCAGCCGACCTAGCGGGGGGGCGACAGATACGCAGTATTTT
clone size: NA; V gene: TRBV25-1; D gene: TRBD1; J gene: TRBJ1-1; CDR3 protein: CASSEDGRGWENEAFF; CDR3 DNA: TGTGCCAGCAGTGAAGATGGCAGGGGGTGGGAGAATGAAGCTTTCTTT
clone size: few; V gene: TRBV14; D gene: NA; J gene: TRBJ1-1; CDR3 protein: CASSQDTALLNTEAFF; CDR3 DNA: TGTGCCAGCAGCCAAGACACGGCGCTTCTGAACACTGAAGCTTTCTTT
clone size: NA; V gene: TRBV5-6; D gene: TRBD1; J gene: TRBJ1-1; CDR3 protein: CASSFINQGGDGFF; CDR3 DNA: TGTGCCAGCAGCTTTATAAACCAGGGGGGCGATGGTTTCTTT